These 31 T cell receptor beta chains originate from one sample sequenced in a study of T cells in women clearing cervical HPV infection (dated by TCRdb to 2017 to 2018). The method behind the library was the immunoSEQ multiplex PCR assay. The source is immuneACCESS, and TCRdb retained only in-frame sequences with V and J called. Part of the clones is not carried over; for the studies checked, unresolved V genes explain less than half of this, and the remainder is unexplained. The data table for this sample lists some 15,000 clones. Roughly a tenth of the sample rests with the top ten. Sequenced material: blood buffy coat. These receptors were taken from a woman aged 18-70 years with a cervical HPV16 infection that either progressed to CIN3+ or cleared (not recorded which).

As to this clone: From the germline J gene comes the end of the CDR3, since the read stops 3 residues before it. This rearrangement joins TRBV6-1 to TRBJ2-4; 7 bases are shared with TRBD1. The CDR3 has 16 residues. Losses at the gene ends were 2 bases for V and 1 base for J; bases not matched to a gene: 5. Germline CDR1 MNHNS, CDR2 SASEGT. CDR3 in amino acids: CASSEWTGWAKNIQYF. The CDR3 DNA, read in part, is TGTGCCAGCAGTGAATGGACAGGTTGGGCCAAAAACATT.

As to this clone: Read data end 3 residues before the CDR3 end; the end is taken from the germline J gene. Other DNA sequences from this sample encode an identical CDR3 as well. The chain combines TRBV29-1 with TRBJ1-3, with D possibly matching TRBD1 (6 bases). The germline gives CDR1 SQVTM, CDR2 ANQGSEA. Trimming stripped 5 bases from V and 0 bases from J, with 8 bases between. CDR3 size: 13 residues. CDR3 DNA (partial): TGCAGCGTTTTGACAGGCTCTGGAAACACC. Protein sequence: CSVLTGSGNT. The whole CDR3 reads CSVLTGSGNTIYF.

About this clone itself: The CDR3 extends 3 residues past the end of the read, so its final part is completed from the germline J gene. The V gene is TRBV11-3, the J gene TRBJ2-1; weak D call: TRBD2 (6 bases). The CDR3 runs 15 residues. Trimming stripped 0 bases from V and 3 bases from J, with 9 bases between. Germline CDR1 is SGHNT and CDR2 is YENEEA. CDR3 sequence: CASSLEEGNYNEQFF. The sequenced part of the CDR3 DNA is TGTGCCAGCAGCTTAGAGGAGGGTAACTACAATGAG.

This clone is medium-sized by frequency. Read sequence stops 3 residues before the CDR3 end, and the germline J gene provides the missing end. The chain has TRBV20-1 and TRBJ2-1; 7 nucleotides align to TRBD2. CDR3 size: 13 residues. Looked up from germline, CDR1 is DFQATT and CDR2 is SNEGSKA (reference sequence). Losses at the gene ends were 5 bases for V and 4 bases for J; bases not matched to a gene: 5. The CDR3 loop is CSADPSGYNEQFF. CDR3 DNA (partial): TGCAGTGCTGACCCTAGCGGTTACAATGAG.

CDR3: CASRRRGPGGYTF. The sequenced part of the CDR3 DNA is TGTGCCAGCAGAAGAAGGGGGCCCGGTGGC. The V call is TRBV7-8, the J call TRBJ1-2, with 7 bases that match TRBD1. The read ends 3 residues shy of where the CDR3 ends; the end is completed using the germline J gene. Germline CDR1 and CDR2: SGHVS and FQNEAQ. This CDR3 is built from 13 residues. The J segment lost 7 bases and the V segment lost 6 bases, leaving 8 bases of the junction unmatched.

On this clone: The CDR3 extends 3 residues past the end of the read, so its final part is completed from the germline J gene. This rearrangement joins TRBV6-4 to TRBJ2-1; D might be TRBD1 (5 bases). This CDR3 spans 15 amino acids. Germline loops: CDR1 MRHNA, CDR2 SNTAGT. V lost 6 bases to trimming and J lost 2 bases, with 14 bases between them. The CDR3 region is CASSQTVTAYNEQFF. CDR3 DNA (partial): TGTGCCAGCAGCCAGACCGTGACAGCCTACAATGAG.

As to this clone: The DNA ends 3 residues before the CDR3 does, and the rest of the CDR3 is filled in from the germline J gene. V is TRBV19 and J is TRBJ2-1; 8 bases match TRBD2. Germline V gives CDR1 LNHDA, CDR2 SQIVND (reference sequence). The CDR3 is made up of 15 amino acids. J lost 5 bases, V lost 5 bases, and 8 bases had no gene match. The sequenced part of the CDR3 DNA is TGTGCCAGTAGTCCCCCTGGCGGGAGGAACAATGAG. Its translation: CASSPPGGRNNE. In full, the CDR3 reads CASSPPGGRNNEQFF.

Remarks on this clone: The sequenced fragment ends 3 residues before the CDR3 boundary, so the rest is inferred from the germline J gene. This chain connects TRBV18 to TRBJ2-7; 7 bases agree with TRBD1. The junction had 10 bases not matched to a gene; V was cut back by 4 bases and J by 4 bases. The CDR3 contains 15 residues. CDR1 KGHSH and CDR2 LQKENI come from the germline V gene. The CDR3 spells CASSRGQPKGYEQYF. CDR3 DNA, as far as it was read: TGTGCCAGCTCACGGGGACAGCCAAAGGGGTACGAG.

Details on this clone: From the germline J gene comes the end of the CDR3, since the read stops 3 residues before it. The chain is built from TRBV19 and TRBJ1-2, with TRBD1 identical over 11 bases. Germline V gene lookup returns CDR1 LNHDA and CDR2 SQIVND (reference sequence). The CDR3 contains 12 residues. CDR3 DNA, as far as it was read: TGTGCCAGCGGACAGGGGGCCGGTGAC. It translates to CASGQGAGD. The CDR3 in full is CASGQGAGDYTF.

As to this clone: The read halts 3 residues ahead of the CDR3 end, with the missing end drawn from the germline J gene. The rearrangement links TRBV7-3 to TRBJ1-4; 8 bases map to TRBD1. V lost 8 bases, J lost 7 bases, and 9 bases stayed unmatched. The germline gives CDR1 SGHTA, CDR2 FQGTGA. The CDR3 runs to 14 residues. The CDR3 bases that were read are TGTGCCAGCCCCCGGGGCAGGGGGCCTGAAAAA. As protein: CASPRGRGPEK. The entire CDR3 reads CASPRGRGPEKLFF.

In regard to this clone: The CDR3 end falls 3 residues outside the read, so it is completed with the germline J gene. This same CDR3 is encoded by further DNA sequences in the sample. This chain joins TRBV6-4 and TRBJ1-1; a weak D match, TRBD1 (6 bases). V was pared by 5 bases and J by 1 base, with 8 bases between. The CDR3 has 13 amino acids. Germline values: CDR1 MRHNA, CDR2 SNTAGT. The CDR3 DNA, read in part, is TGTGCCAGCAGTTTACAGGGGAACACTGAA. Translating gives CASSLQGNTE. The entire CDR3 protein is CASSLQGNTEAFF.

Points on this clone: The DNA ends 3 residues before the CDR3 does, and the rest of the CDR3 is filled in from the germline J gene. This chain connects TRBV7-9 to TRBJ1-2; D perhaps matches TRBD1 (5 bases). The CDR3 extends over 15 amino acids. The germline gives CDR1 SEHNR, CDR2 FQNEAQ (reference sequence). CDR3 amino acids: CASRASGGIGNDYTF. The CDR3 bases that were read are TGTGCCAGCAGGGCTAGCGGGGGTATCGGCAATGAC.

About this clone: The read halts 3 residues ahead of the CDR3 end, with the missing end drawn from the germline J gene. This sequence joins TRBV20-1 and TRBJ1-5; D is perhaps TRBD1 (5 bases). Germline assignment: CDR1 DFQATT and CDR2 SNEGSKA (reference sequence). V was clipped by 0 bases and J by 2 bases, with 11 bases between them. The CDR3 extends over 15 amino acids. The CDR3 is CSAREEGIGNQPQHF. The CDR3 DNA, read in part, is TGCAGTGCTAGAGAGGAGGGGATTGGCAATCAGCCC.

Turning to this clone: With the read ending 3 residues before the CDR3 end, the germline J gene is used to fill in that end. V usage is TRBV29-1 and J usage is TRBJ2-4; 8 bases fit TRBD1. From germline, CDR1 is SQVTM and CDR2 ANQGSEA. The CDR3 consists of 14 residues. The CDR3 bases that were read are TGCAGCGTTGAAGATCGGCAGGGGGCGCAAGGT. This sequence encodes CSVEDRQGAQG. Given in full, the CDR3 is CSVEDRQGAQGQYF.

On this clone itself: The read stops 3 residues short of the end of the CDR3; the missing end is completed from the germline J gene. The chain is built from TRBV18 and TRBJ2-1, with TRBD2 matching 11 bases. J was trimmed by 8 bases and V by 0 bases; bases with no gene match: 6. The germline gives CDR1 KGHSH, CDR2 LQKENI. The CDR3 is 16 residues long. The chain's CDR3 is CASSPPGLADPHEQFF. The DNA read from the CDR3 is TGTGCCAGCTCACCACCGGGACTAGCGGATCCCCATGAG.

For this clone: The read ends 3 residues shy of where the CDR3 ends; the end is completed using the germline J gene. The chain employs TRBV7-3 and TRBJ2-1; 11 bases are a match to TRBD2. Germline assignment: CDR1 SGHTA and CDR2 FQGTGA. The CDR3 totals 15 residues. Trimming removed 5 bases from V and 4 bases from J; junction bases left unmatched: 4. The sequenced CDR3 bases are TGTGCCAGCAGCGCGACTAGCGGGATTTACAATGAG. It is translated as CASSATSGIYNE. From start to end, the CDR3 is CASSATSGIYNEQFF.

A note on this clone: The read comes to an end 3 residues before the CDR3 does, leaving the germline J gene to fill in the end. The chain employs TRBV5-8 and TRBJ2-7, with 8 positions matching TRBD1. This CDR3 has 15 amino acids. Losses at the gene ends were 4 bases for V and 3 bases for J; bases not matched to a gene: 9. CDR1 and CDR2 from the germline V gene are SGHTS and YDEGEE. This CDR3 reads CASSRGQGHYYEQYF. Partial CDR3 DNA: TGTGCCAGCAGCAGAGGACAGGGCCACTACTACGAG.

By frequency, this clone is medium-sized. The CDR3 end lies 3 residues beyond the end of the read and is filled in from the germline J gene. V is TRBV10-3 and J is TRBJ2-7; 8 nucleotides agree with TRBD1. Germline V lookup: CDR1 ENHRY, CDR2 SYGVKD. V was clipped by 4 bases and J by 4 bases; unmatched bases: 0. The CDR3 runs to 12 residues. The CDR3 loop is CAISGTGYEQYF. The covered CDR3 bases are TGTGCCATCAGTGGGACAGGGTACGAG.

Considering frequency, this clone is medium-sized. The read ends 3 residues early relative to the CDR3; the germline J gene fills the gap. The chain combines TRBV10-3 with TRBJ2-1, with D perhaps matching TRBD1 (5 bases). CDR1 is ENHRY and CDR2 is SYGVKD in the germline V gene. The CDR3 totals 14 residues. The V gene lost 2 bases and the J gene lost 5 bases, with 10 bases spanning the gap. The CDR3 region is CAISEQGRHNEQFF. The sequenced part of the CDR3 DNA is TGTGCCATCAGTGAGCAGGGAAGACACAATGAG.

Turning to this clone: The read stops 3 residues short of the end of the CDR3; the missing end is completed from the germline J gene. The chain uses TRBV6-1 and TRBJ1-5; TRBD1 might be the D (6 bases). The V and J ends lost 3 bases and 0 bases respectively, with 12 bases between them. The length of the CDR3 is 16 residues. CDR1 and CDR2 (germline): MNHNS, SASEGT. Here the CDR3 reads CASSDQGFYSNQPQHF. Partial CDR3 DNA: TGTGCCAGCAGTGATCAGGGGTTTTATAGCAATCAGCCC.

A note on this clone: The observed sequence ends 3 residues before the CDR3 terminus, with the missing tail filled in from the germline J gene. The chain uses TRBV6-1 and TRBJ1-2; 10 bases line up with TRBD1. Looked up from germline, CDR1 is MNHNS and CDR2 is SASEGT. With 4 bases clipped from V and 4 bases from J, the junction kept 6 bases outside the gene matches. The CDR3 spans 15 residues. The CDR3 bases that were read are TGTGCCAGCAGTGGAGACAGGGGGCTTGGCTATGGC. This sequence encodes CASSGDRGLGYG. The whole CDR3 sequence reads CASSGDRGLGYGYTF.

On this clone: The missing CDR3 end, 3 residues past where the read stops, is filled in from the germline J gene. The chain links TRBV2 to TRBJ1-4; 11 nucleotides line up with TRBD1. V gave up 10 bases and J gave up 8 bases; unmatched junction bases: 12. Germline-derived CDR1 and CDR2 are SNHLY and FYNNEI. The CDR3 is made up of 15 amino acids. The CDR3 loop is CATTDRGLRGEKLFF. The DNA read from the CDR3 is TGTGCCACCACGGACAGGGGGCTTCGAGGGGAAAAA. The full variable domain, with the rest looked up from reference TRBV2 and TRBJ1-4, is EPEVTQTPSHQVTQMGQEVILRCVPISNHLYFYWYRQILGQKVEFLVSFYNNEISEKSEIFDDQFSVERPDGSNFTLKIRSTKLEDSAMYFCATTDRGLRGEKLFFGSGTQLSVL.

Note on this clone: The read ends 3 residues early relative to the CDR3; the germline J gene fills the gap. This rearrangement joins TRBV19 to TRBJ2-3, with 15 bases fitting TRBD2. Germline V CDR1 and CDR2: LNHDA, SQIVND (reference sequence). This CDR3 is 13 amino acids long. Incomplete CDR3 DNA: TGTGCCAGCAGGACTAGCGGGGGGGAGACG. Its protein product is CASRTSGGET. The entire CDR3 protein reads CASRTSGGETQYF. The whole variable domain, remainder taken from reference TRBV19 and TRBJ2-3, is DGGITQSPKYLFRKEGQNVTLSCEQNLNHDAMYWYRQDPGQGLRLIYYSQIVNDFQKGDIAEGYSVSREKKESFPLTVTSAQKNPTAFYLCASRTSGGETQYFGPGTRLTVL.

Remarks on this clone: The sequenced fragment ends 3 residues before the CDR3 boundary, so the rest is inferred from the germline J gene. This sequence joins TRBV7-2 and TRBJ2-1, with 8 bases aligning to TRBD2. With 5 bases clipped from V and 6 bases from J, the junction kept 6 bases outside the gene matches. This CDR3 comprises 14 residues. The germline gives CDR1 SGHTA, CDR2 FQGNSA. The sequenced CDR3 bases are TGTGCCAGCAGCACAGGACTAGCCTCCAATGAG. Translation gives CASSTGLASNE. The complete CDR3 reads CASSTGLASNEQFF. The variable domain in full, completed from reference TRBV7-2 and TRBJ2-1, reads GAGVSQSPSNKVTEKGKDVELRCDPISGHTALYWYRQSLGQGLEFLIYFQGNSAPDKSGLPSDRFSAERTGGSVSTLTIQRTQQEDSAVYLCASSTGLASNEQFFGPGTRLTVL.

In the case of this clone: The read terminates 3 residues ahead of where the CDR3 ends, so the germline J gene completes it. The rearrangement links TRBV27 to TRBJ2-1; TRBD2 might be the D (5 bases). V shed 3 bases and J shed 6 bases, with 9 bases lying between them. Germline CDR1 is MNHEY and CDR2 is SMNVEV (reference sequence). CDR3 length: 13 residues. The covered CDR3 bases are TGTGCCAGCAGTTTGGTCGGGGTCAATGAG. It encodes CASSLVGVNE. The full CDR3 sequence reads CASSLVGVNEQFF.

Details on this clone: The read falls 3 residues short of the CDR3 end, and the missing part is taken from the germline J gene. The chain links TRBV5-4 to TRBJ1-2, with 7 bases fitting TRBD1. CDR1 is SGHNT, CDR2 YYREEE, per germline (reference sequence). The CDR3 extends over 15 amino acids. The V and J ends lost 0 bases and 7 bases, in that order; junction bases with no gene match: 9. CDR3 in amino acids: CASSLAGTASSGYTF. The covered CDR3 bases are TGTGCCAGCAGCTTGGCCGGGACAGCCTCTTCTGGC.

On this clone: Germline and junction disagree at one end, which may indicate a read error. The covered CDR3 bases are TGCGCCAGCAGCCAAGAGCTGAGGGGCAACACTGAA. Translating gives CASSQELRGNTE. The entire CDR3 protein reads CASSQELRGNTEAFF. The chain links TRBV4-2 to TRBJ1-1; D is possibly TRBD1 (5 bases). The read finishes 3 residues shy of the CDR3 end, and the germline J gene is used to complete it. The CDR3 length is 15 residues. CDR1 LGHNA and CDR2 YNFKEQ come from the germline V gene.

Comments on this clone: One end of the junction varies from germline; a read error may be responsible. Read data end 3 residues before the CDR3 end; the end is taken from the germline J gene. The chain uses TRBV30 and TRBJ1-4, with 11 bases aligning to TRBD1. The CDR3 runs to 14 residues. CDR1 and CDR2 from the germline V gene are GTSNPN and SVGIG (reference sequence). Incomplete CDR3 DNA: TGTGCTTGGACAGGGGGCTTCTTAGGTTCACCA. This sequence encodes CAWTGGFLGSP. The entire CDR3 protein reads CAWTGGFLGSPLFF.

Turning to this clone: The CDR3 goes on 3 residues after the read ends, and that part is filled in from the germline J gene. The V and J genes are TRBV29-1 and TRBJ1-5; 7 nucleotides line up with TRBD1. V trimming: 6 bases; J trimming: 3 bases; junction bases outside the gene matches: 8. The CDR3 covers 14 residues. Germline V gives CDR1 SQVTM, CDR2 ANQGSEA. The CDR3 sequence is CSVTQGDHNQPQHF. The part of the CDR3 DNA that was read is TGCAGCGTAACCCAGGGGGATCACAATCAGCCC. The full variable domain, in which reference TRBV29-1 and TRBJ1-5 provide the parts outside the CDR3, is SAVISQKPSRDICQRGTSLTIQCQVDSQVTMMFWYRQQPGQSLTLIATANQGSEATYESGFVIDKFPISRPNLTFSTLTVSNMSPEDSSIYLCSVTQGDHNQPQHFGDGTRLSIL.

A word on this clone: The sequence runs out 3 residues before the end of the CDR3; the remainder is reconstructed from the germline J gene. This rearrangement joins TRBV7-3 to TRBJ2-2; no clear D gene. The germline V and J ends were trimmed by 5 bases and 1 base, with 11 bases remaining between them. Germline loops: CDR1 SGHTA, CDR2 FQGTGA. The CDR3 is 15 amino acids. The CDR3 loop is CASSPTYLNTGELFF. CDR3 bases read: TGTGCCAGCAGCCCTACCTACTTGAACACCGGGGAG.

Regarding this clone: Read sequence stops 3 residues before the CDR3 end, and the germline J gene provides the missing end. The chain uses TRBV19 and TRBJ2-1; weak D call: TRBD2 (5 bases). Trimming took off 6 bases at V and 6 bases at J, with 18 bases between the two ends. The germline gives CDR1 LNHDA, CDR2 SQIVND (reference sequence). The CDR3 spans 15 residues. Incomplete CDR3 DNA: TGTGCCAGTAGCACCGGACTTAGCGCGTTCAATGAG. It translates to CASSTGLSAFNE. The whole CDR3 reads CASSTGLSAFNEQFF.